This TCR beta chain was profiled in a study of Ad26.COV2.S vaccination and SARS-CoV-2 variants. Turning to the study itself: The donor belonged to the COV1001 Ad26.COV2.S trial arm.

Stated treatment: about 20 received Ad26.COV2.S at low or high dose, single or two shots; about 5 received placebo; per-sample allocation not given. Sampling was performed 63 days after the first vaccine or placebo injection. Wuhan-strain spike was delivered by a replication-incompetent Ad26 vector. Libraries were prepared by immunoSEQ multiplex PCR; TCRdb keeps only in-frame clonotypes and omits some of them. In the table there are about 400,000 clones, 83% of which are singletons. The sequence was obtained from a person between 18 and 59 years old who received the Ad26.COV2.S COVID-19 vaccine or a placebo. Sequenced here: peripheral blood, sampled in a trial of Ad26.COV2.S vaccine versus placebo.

The CDR3 DNA reads as TGCAGTGCTAGAGATAGGAGGGCCCAGCATTTT. It yields the protein CSARDRRAQHF. The V gene is TRBV20-1, the J gene TRBJ1-5; D is undetermined. V was shortened by 0 bases and J by 11 bases, with 8 bases between the two germline ends. The CDR3 runs 11 residues. Germline V gene sequence: CDR1 DFQATT, CDR2 SNEGSKA (reference sequence).